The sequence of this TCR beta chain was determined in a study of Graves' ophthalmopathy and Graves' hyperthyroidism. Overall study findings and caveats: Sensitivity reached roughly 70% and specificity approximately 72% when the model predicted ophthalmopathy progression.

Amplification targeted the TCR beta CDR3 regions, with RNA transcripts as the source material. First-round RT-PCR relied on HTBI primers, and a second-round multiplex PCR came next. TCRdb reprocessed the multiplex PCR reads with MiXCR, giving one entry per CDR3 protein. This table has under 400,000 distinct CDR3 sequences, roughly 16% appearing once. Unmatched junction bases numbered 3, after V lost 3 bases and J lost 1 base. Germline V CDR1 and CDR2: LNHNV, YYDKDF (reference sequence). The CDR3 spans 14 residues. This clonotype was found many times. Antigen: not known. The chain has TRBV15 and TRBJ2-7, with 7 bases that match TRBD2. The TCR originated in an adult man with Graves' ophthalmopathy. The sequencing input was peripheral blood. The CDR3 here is CATSSTSESYEQYF. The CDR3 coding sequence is TGTGCCACCAGCAGTACTAGCGAGTCCTACGAGCAGTACTTC.